The 11 T cell receptor beta chains listed next were all sequenced from one sample in a study of identical twins. TCRdb re-called the 5' RACE reads through MiXCR, storing one row per CDR3 protein. The sample shows a few hundred thousand distinct CDR3 sequences, 10% to 13% of them seen only once. Sequencing used memory T cells sorted from blood. The source of these receptors is a man aged 50 to 60 in good health.

The genes are TRBV20-1 and TRBJ2-7; maybe TRBD1 (5 bases). The V end lost 2 bases, the J end lost 6 bases, and 14 bases lay between the germline ends. The CDR3 loop spans 13 amino acids. CDR1 is DFQATT and CDR2 is SNEGSKA in the germline V gene (reference sequence). CDR3 residues: CSARRQGLSEQYF. The CDR3 region has the DNA TGCAGTGCTAGAAGGCAGGGCTTAAGCGAGCAGTACTTC.

This clonotype was observed a few times. The CDR3 loop reads CASSFQYRNGGYTF. The CDR3 DNA reads as TGTGCCAGCAGTTTTCAATACCGAAACGGGGGCTACACCTTC. V is TRBV27 and J is TRBJ1-2; D gene ambiguous. The CDR3 length is 14 residues. Germline lookup yields CDR1 MNHEY and CDR2 SMNVEV (reference sequence). Trimming pared 3 bases from V and 8 bases from J, leaving 16 bases between.

This clonotype was counted many times. The chain uses TRBV25-1 and TRBJ1-4; D gene ambiguous. V lost 6 bases and J lost 1, with 9 bases in between. Germline assignment: CDR1 MGHDK and CDR2 SYGVNS. The CDR3 sequence is 14 residues long. CDR3 nucleotides: TGTGCCAGCAGGCCCTGGGGAACTAATGAAAAACTGTTTTTT. Amino acids: CASRPWGTNEKLFF. The whole variable domain, filled in from reference TRBV25-1 and TRBJ1-4, reads EADIYQTPRYLVIGTGKKITLECSQTMGHDKMYWYQQDPGMELHLIHYSYGVNSTEKGDLSSESTVSRIRTEHFPLTLESARPSHTSQYLCASRPWGTNEKLFFGSGTQLSVL.

The J gene is TRBJ2-5, the V gene TRBV7-2; 7 bases map to TRBD1. The CDR3 totals 12 residues. V was pared by 5 bases and J by 9 bases, with 6 bases of the junction left unmatched. Germline V gene lookup returns CDR1 SGHTA and CDR2 FQGNSA. This CDR3 is CASSPRQGPQYF. The CDR3 bases are TGTGCCAGCAGCCCCCGACAGGGTCCCCAGTACTTC.

J is TRBJ2-5 and V is TRBV7-9; 9 nucleotides match TRBD2. This CDR3 spans 16 amino acids. Germline loops: CDR1 SEHNR, CDR2 FQNEAQ (reference sequence). Trimming cost V 2 bases and J 5 bases; bases outside gene matches: 9. The CDR3 region is CASSLMVSGRYETQYF. The CDR3 DNA reads TGTGCCAGCAGCTTAATGGTTAGCGGGAGATATGAGACCCAGTACTTC.

The table lists this clonotype with many counts. The chain links TRBV11-2 to TRBJ1-6; D call uncertain. Germline V gene lookup returns CDR1 SGHAT and CDR2 FQNNGV. The CDR3 runs to 13 residues. V lost 5 bases and J 7 bases, leaving 9 bases between the germline ends. CDR3 residues: CASSTSKNSPLHF. DNA of the CDR3: TGTGCCAGCAGCACCTCAAAGAATTCACCCCTCCACTTT.

This clonotype came up a few times. This chain joins TRBV5-1 and TRBJ2-7; D is undetermined. Germline assignment: CDR1 SGHRS and CDR2 YFSETQ. CDR3 size: 16 residues. The ends were cut back, 2 bases at V and 2 bases at J, with 17 bases in the middle. In DNA form, the CDR3 reads TGCGCCAGCAGCTTAGGTTCGGCAGCTGAGACCTACGAGCAGTACTTC. This translates into CASSLGSAAETYEQYF.

This clonotype was seen many times. V usage is TRBV29-1 and J usage is TRBJ2-7; D is perhaps TRBD2 (6 bases). The CDR3 consists of 14 residues. V was trimmed by 4 bases and J by 2 bases, leaving 15 bases between them. Germline V gene sequence: CDR1 SQVTM, CDR2 ANQGSEA. The CDR3 DNA reads as TGCAGCGTTGTAAGTGGGAGGACCGCCTACGAGCAGTACTTC. Amino acids: CSVVSGRTAYEQYF.

This clonotype occurred a few times. The J gene is TRBJ2-3, the V gene TRBV5-1; 8 bases agree with TRBD2. The J segment lost 4 bases and the V segment lost 6 bases, leaving 10 bases of the junction unmatched. This CDR3 is built from 15 residues. Germline V lookup: CDR1 SGHRS, CDR2 YFSETQ. For the CDR3, the DNA is TGCGCCAGCAAGCCTATGGGACTAGATGCAGATACGCAGTATTTT. It specifies CASKPMGLDADTQYF.

The chain uses TRBV6-5 and TRBJ2-1; 8 nucleotides align to TRBD2. This CDR3 is 16 amino acids long. The V and J ends lost 0 bases and 1 base, in that order; junction bases with no gene match: 2. In germline, CDR1 is MNHEY, CDR2 SVGAGI. The CDR3 nucleotides read TGTGCCAGCAGTTACTCCAGCGGGGGTTCCTACAATGAGCAGTTCTTC. Translating it yields CASSYSSGGSYNEQFF.

This clonotype was observed many times. This sequence joins TRBV6-6 and TRBJ2-2; D remains ambiguous. V lost 4 bases to trimming and J lost 2 bases, with 5 bases between them. CDR3 length equals 13 residues. Germline V gene data show CDR1 as MNHNY and CDR2 as SVGAGI (reference sequence). The CDR3 coding sequence is TGTGCCAGCAGTTCTCAAAACACCGGGGAGCTGTTTTTT. Protein product: CASSSQNTGELFF.